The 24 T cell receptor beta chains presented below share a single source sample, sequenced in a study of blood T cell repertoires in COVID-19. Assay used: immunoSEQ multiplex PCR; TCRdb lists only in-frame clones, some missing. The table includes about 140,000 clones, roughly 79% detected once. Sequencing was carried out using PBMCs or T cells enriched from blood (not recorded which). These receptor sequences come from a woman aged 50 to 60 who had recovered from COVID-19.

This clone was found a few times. The CDR3 bases are TGTGCCAGCAGCTCTAATGCGGCGTTGGGCAGGGGCCCGGTAGGCACTGAAGCTTTCTTT. It specifies CASSSNAALGRGPVGTEAFF. The chain joins TRBV7-3 to TRBJ1-1; D might be TRBD1 (6 bases). The V gene's germline CDR1 is SGHTA and CDR2 FQGTGA. CDR3 size: 20 residues. V was pared by 4 bases and J by 4 bases, with 31 bases between. Together with reference TRBV7-3 and TRBJ1-1, the CDR3 gives the full variable domain: GAGVSQTPSNKVTEKGKYVELRCDPISGHTALYWYRQSLGQGPEFLIYFQGTGAADDSGLPNDRFFAVRPEGSVSTLKIQRTERGDSAVYLCASSSNAALGRGPVGTEAFFGQGTRLTVV.

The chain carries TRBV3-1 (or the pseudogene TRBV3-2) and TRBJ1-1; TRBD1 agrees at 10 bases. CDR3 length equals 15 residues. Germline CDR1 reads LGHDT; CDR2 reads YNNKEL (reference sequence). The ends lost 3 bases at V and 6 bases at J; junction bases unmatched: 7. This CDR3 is CASSHTPTGGPEAFF. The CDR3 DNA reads TGTGCCAGCAGCCATACCCCGACAGGGGGCCCTGAAGCTTTCTTT.

CDR3 in amino acids: CASSALGASSTEAFF. CDR3 sequence (DNA): TGTGCCAGCAGCGCATTGGGGGCGTCGTCCACTGAAGCTTTCTTT. This chain connects TRBV11-2 to TRBJ1-1; TRBD1 might be the D (6 bases). This CDR3 contains 15 residues. V lost 5 bases to trimming and J lost 4 bases, with 17 bases between them. The germline V gene encodes CDR1 SGHAT and CDR2 FQNNGV.

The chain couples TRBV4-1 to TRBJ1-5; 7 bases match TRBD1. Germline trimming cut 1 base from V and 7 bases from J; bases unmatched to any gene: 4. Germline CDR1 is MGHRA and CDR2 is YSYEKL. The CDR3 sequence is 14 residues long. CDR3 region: CASSQVGRGQPQHF. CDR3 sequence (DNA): TGCGCCAGCAGCCAAGTGGGCAGGGGGCAGCCCCAGCATTTT.

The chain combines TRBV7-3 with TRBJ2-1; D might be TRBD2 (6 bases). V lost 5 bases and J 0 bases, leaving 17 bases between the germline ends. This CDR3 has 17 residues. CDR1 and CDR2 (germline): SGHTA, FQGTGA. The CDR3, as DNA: TGTGCCAGCAGCCCAGGGACCCGGGGGATCTCCTACAATGAGCAGTTCTTC. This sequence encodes CASSPGTRGISYNEQFF.

The CDR3 sequence is CASSPVSGAYTDTQYF. The CDR3 DNA reads TGTGCCAGCTCCCCGGTGAGCGGTGCCTACACAGATACGCAGTATTTT. This rearrangement joins TRBV18 to TRBJ2-3; possible D gene TRBD2, 5 bases. The CDR3 runs to 16 residues. V was clipped by 6 bases and J by 2 bases, with 18 bases between them. Germline-derived CDR1 and CDR2 are KGHSH and LQKENI. The full variable domain, with the rest looked up from reference TRBV18 and TRBJ2-3, is NAGVMQNPRHLVRRRGQEARLRCSPMKGHSHVYWYRQLPEEGLKFMVYLQKENIIDESGMPKERFSAEFPKEGPSILRIQQVVRGDSAAYFCASSPVSGAYTDTQYFGPGTRLTVL.

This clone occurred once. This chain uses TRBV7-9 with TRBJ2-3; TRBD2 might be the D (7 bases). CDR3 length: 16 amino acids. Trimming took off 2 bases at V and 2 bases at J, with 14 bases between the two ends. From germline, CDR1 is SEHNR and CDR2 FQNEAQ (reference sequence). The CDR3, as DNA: TGTGCCAGCAGCTTATCGGAGGGGGGGTTCACAGATACGCAGTATTTT. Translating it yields CASSLSEGGFTDTQYF.

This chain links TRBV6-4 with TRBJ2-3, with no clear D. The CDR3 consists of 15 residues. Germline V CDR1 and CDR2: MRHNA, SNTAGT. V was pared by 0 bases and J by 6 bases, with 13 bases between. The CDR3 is CASSDSPDFGDTQYF. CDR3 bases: TGTGCCAGCAGTGACTCTCCAGACTTTGGGGATACGCAGTATTTT.

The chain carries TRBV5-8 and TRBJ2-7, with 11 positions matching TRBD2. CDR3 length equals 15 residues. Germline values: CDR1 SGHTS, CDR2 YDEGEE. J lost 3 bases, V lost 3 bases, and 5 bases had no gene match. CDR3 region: CASSSRLAGFYEQYF. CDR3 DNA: TGTGCCAGCAGCTCTCGACTAGCGGGATTCTACGAGCAGTACTTC.

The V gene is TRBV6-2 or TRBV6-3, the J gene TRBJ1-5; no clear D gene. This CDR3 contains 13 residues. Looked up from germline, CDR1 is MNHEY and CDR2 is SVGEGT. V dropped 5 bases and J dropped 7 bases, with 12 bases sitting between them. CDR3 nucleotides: TGTGCCAGCAGTCGGGATCTGGGCCAGCCCCAGCATTTT. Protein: CASSRDLGQPQHF.

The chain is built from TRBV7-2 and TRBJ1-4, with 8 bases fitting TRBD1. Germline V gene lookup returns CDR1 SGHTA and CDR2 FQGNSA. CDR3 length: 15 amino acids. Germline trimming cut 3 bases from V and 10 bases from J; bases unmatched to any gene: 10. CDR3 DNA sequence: TGTGCCAGCAGCTTTCACAGGGGGGGCGATGGAAAACTGTTTTTT. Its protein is CASSFHRGGDGKLFF.

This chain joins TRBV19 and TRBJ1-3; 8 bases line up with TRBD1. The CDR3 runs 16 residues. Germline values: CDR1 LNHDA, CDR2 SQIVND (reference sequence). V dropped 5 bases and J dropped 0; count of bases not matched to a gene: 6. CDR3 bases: TGTGCCAGTAGTCGACAGGGGTTGGACTCTGGAAACACCATATATTTT. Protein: CASSRQGLDSGNTIYF. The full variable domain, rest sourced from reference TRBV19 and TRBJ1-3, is DGGITQSPKYLFRKEGQNVTLSCEQNLNHDAMYWYRQDPGQGLRLIYYSQIVNDFQKGDIAEGYSVSREKKESFPLTVTSAQKNPTAFYLCASSRQGLDSGNTIYFGEGSWLTVV.

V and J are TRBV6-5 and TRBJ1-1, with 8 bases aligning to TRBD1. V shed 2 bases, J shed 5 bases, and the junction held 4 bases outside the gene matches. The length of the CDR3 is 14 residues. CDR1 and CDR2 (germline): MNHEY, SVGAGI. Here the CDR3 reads CASSYVGTGTEAFF. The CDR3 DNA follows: TGTGCCAGCAGTTACGTCGGGACAGGAACTGAAGCTTTCTTT.

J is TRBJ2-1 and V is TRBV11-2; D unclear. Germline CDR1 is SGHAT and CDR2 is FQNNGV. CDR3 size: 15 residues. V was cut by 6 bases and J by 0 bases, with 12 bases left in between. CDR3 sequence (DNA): TGTGCCAGCAGAATAGCTGCCAGCTCCTACAATGAGCAGTTCTTC. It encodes CASRIAASSYNEQFF.

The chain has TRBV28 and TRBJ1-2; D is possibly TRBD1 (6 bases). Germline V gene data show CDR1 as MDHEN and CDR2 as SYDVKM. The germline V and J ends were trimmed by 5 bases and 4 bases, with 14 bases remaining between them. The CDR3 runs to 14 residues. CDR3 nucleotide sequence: TGTGCCAGCAGTGACAGGCGACTGCCCTATGGCTACACCTTC. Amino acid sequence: CASSDRRLPYGYTF.

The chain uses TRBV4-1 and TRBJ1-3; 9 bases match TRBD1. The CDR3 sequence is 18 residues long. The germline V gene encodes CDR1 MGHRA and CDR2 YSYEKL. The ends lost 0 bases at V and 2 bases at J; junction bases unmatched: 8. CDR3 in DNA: TGCGCCAGCAGCCAAGATCTTAGCCGGACAGGGGCTGGAAACACCATATATTTT. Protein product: CASSQDLSRTGAGNTIYF.

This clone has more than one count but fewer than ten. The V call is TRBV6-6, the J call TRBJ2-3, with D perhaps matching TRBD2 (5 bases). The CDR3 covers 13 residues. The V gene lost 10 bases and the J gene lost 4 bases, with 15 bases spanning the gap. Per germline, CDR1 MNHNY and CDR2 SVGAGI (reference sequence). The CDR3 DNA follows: TGTGCCACCGGACTGACGGGTTCAGATACGCAGTATTTT. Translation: CATGLTGSDTQYF.

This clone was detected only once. In nucleotides, the CDR3 is TGTGCCAGCAGTCCCGGGACTAGCGGGACGTACGAGCAGTACTTC. Translated, it gives CASSPGTSGTYEQYF. The rearrangement uses TRBV28 and TRBJ2-7, with 13 positions matching TRBD2. J was trimmed by 4 bases and V by 5 bases; bases with no gene match: 5. The germline V gene encodes CDR1 MDHEN and CDR2 SYDVKM. The CDR3 covers 15 residues.

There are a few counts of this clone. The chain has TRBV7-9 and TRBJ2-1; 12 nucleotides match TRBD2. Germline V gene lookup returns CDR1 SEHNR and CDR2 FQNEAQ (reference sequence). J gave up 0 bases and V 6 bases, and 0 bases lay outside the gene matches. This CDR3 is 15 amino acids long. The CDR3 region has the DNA TGTGCCAGCAGGACTAGCGGGAGCTCCTACAATGAGCAGTTCTTC. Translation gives CASRTSGSSYNEQFF.

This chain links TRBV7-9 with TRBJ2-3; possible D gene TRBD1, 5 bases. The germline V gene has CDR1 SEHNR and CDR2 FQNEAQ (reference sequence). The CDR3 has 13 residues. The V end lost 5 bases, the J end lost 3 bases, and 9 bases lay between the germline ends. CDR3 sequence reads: CASSPSGTDTQYF. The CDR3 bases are TGTGCCAGCAGCCCGTCAGGGACAGATACGCAGTATTTT.

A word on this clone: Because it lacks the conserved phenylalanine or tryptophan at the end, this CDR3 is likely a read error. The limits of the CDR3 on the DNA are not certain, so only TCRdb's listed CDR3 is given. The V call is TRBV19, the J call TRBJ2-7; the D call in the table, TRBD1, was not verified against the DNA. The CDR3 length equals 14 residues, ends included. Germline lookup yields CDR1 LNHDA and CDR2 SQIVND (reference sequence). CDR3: CASSSRPQGDRLLL.

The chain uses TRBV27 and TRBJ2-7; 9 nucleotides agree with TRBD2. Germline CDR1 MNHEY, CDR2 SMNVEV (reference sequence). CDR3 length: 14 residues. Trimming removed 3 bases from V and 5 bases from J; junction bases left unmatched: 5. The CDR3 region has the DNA TGTGCCAGCAGTTTGGCGGGAGGGTACGACGAGCAGTACTTC. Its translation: CASSLAGGYDEQYF.

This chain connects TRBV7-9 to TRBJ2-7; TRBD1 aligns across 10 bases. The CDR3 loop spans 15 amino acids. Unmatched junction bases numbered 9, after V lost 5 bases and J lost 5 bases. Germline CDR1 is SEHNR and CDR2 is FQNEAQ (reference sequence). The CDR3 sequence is CASSQLRDRGHEQYF. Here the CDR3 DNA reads TGTGCCAGCAGCCAACTCCGGGACAGGGGCCACGAGCAGTACTTC.

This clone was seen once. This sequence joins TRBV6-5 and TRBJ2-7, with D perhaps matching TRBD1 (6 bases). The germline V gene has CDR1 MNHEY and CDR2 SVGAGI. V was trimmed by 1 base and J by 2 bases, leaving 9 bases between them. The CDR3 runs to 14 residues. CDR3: CASSYYGGPYEQYF. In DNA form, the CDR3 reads TGTGCCAGCAGTTACTATGGGGGCCCCTACGAGCAGTACTTC.